The 22 T cell receptor beta chains presented below share a single source sample, sequenced in a study of T-cell memory formation after mild COVID-19 (dated by TCRdb to the early 2020s). Libraries came from 5' RACE. Instrument on record: Illumina NovaSeq 6000. TCRdb reanalyzed the raw reads on its own, using fastp at Q25 for trimming and MiXCR for clone calling, and kept in-frame beta chains. Entries that share a CDR3 protein sequence are merged under the most common genes and DNA. In this sample the table shows approximately 300,000 distinct CDR3 sequences, just under 20% of which occur a single time. The top ten hold around a fifth of the sample. Sequencing input: PBMCs or a T cell subset sorted from them (not recorded which). The receptor set was obtained from a young man who had mild COVID-19 (a few samples of this study predate the infection). The sample titles of this study are shuffled in the database, so cell type and time point are left out; the donor was told from shared clones.

The chain uses TRBV7-9 and TRBJ1-1, with unresolved D. The germline CDR1 and CDR2 sequences are SEHNR and FQNEAQ (reference sequence). CDR3 length: 11 amino acids. V was trimmed by 5 bases and J by 6 bases, leaving 7 bases between them. The CDR3 nucleotides read TGTGCCAGCAGCGTGGTACCTGAAGCTTTCTTT. Its translation: CASSVVPEAFF.

This clonotype was counted a few times. V usage is TRBV12-3 or TRBV12-4 and J usage is TRBJ2-3; no firm D call. The CDR3 sequence is 15 residues long. V was shortened by 6 bases and J by 0 bases, with 13 bases between the two germline ends. The CDR3 loop is CASSPADASTDTQYF. The CDR3 region has the DNA TGTGCCAGCAGCCCGGCAGACGCTAGCACAGATACGCAGTATTTT.

This clonotype was observed a handful of times. V and J are TRBV12-3 or TRBV12-4 and TRBJ1-5; the D gene is possibly TRBD1 (6 bases). Trimming removed 5 bases from V and 1 base from J, with 12 bases in between. The CDR3 length is 15 residues. DNA of the CDR3: TGTGCCAGCAGTCTGCACGGACAGAGCAATCAGCCCCAGCATTTT. Translating gives CASSLHGQSNQPQHF.

This clonotype was observed a few times. The chain uses TRBV4-3 and TRBJ1-1; D is perhaps TRBD1 (5 bases). Between the trimmed V and J ends, which lost 0 bases and 2 bases, there was a span of 16 bases. The CDR3 runs 17 residues. CDR1 is LGHNA, CDR2 YSLEER, per germline. The CDR3 coding sequence is TGCGCCAGCAGCCAAGATAGGAGGGGAGGATTTAACACTGAAGCTTTCTTT. Translation gives CASSQDRRGGFNTEAFF.

In its sample, this clonotype was seen many times. The CDR3 DNA reads TGCAGTGCAACTACAGGGATCGGTCAGCCCCAGCATTTT. Translation gives CSATTGIGQPQHF. This chain joins TRBV20-1 and TRBJ1-5; D might be TRBD1 (6 bases). V lost 6 bases and J 6 bases, leaving 15 bases between the germline ends. The CDR3 runs to 13 residues. Germline lookup yields CDR1 DFQATT and CDR2 SNEGSKA (reference sequence).

This clonotype showed up just a few times. CDR3 sequence reads: CASSFGLAEVNEQFF. The CDR3 DNA follows: TGCGCCAGCAGCTTCGGACTAGCGGAGGTTAATGAGCAGTTCTTC. The rearrangement joins TRBV5-1 to TRBJ2-1, with 10 bases aligning to TRBD2. Per the germline V gene, CDR1 is SGHRS and CDR2 is YFSETQ. The CDR3 totals 15 residues. V gave up 2 bases and J gave up 7 bases; unmatched junction bases: 6.

The CDR3: CASRTYRTENTEAFF. CDR3 DNA: TGTGCCAGCAGGACATATCGGACGGAGAACACTGAAGCTTTCTTT. The V gene is TRBV6-5, the J gene TRBJ1-1; D is unresolved. Trimming shortened V by 6 bases and J by 1 base, and 15 bases separated the two germline ends. From germline, CDR1 is MNHEY and CDR2 SVGAGI. This CDR3 is 15 amino acids long.

The chain couples TRBV7-9 to TRBJ2-5; D ambiguous. CDR1 is SEHNR and CDR2 is FQNEAQ in the germline V gene (reference sequence). The CDR3 is made up of 12 amino acids. Deletions cut 2 bases from V and 9 bases from J, with 10 bases between. CDR3 nucleotide sequence: TGTGCCAGCAGCTTAAGTCTCGAGGCCCAGTACTTC. Amino acid sequence: CASSLSLEAQYF.

In this sample, this clonotype turned up a few times. V is TRBV6-6 and J is TRBJ2-7; 7 bases map to TRBD1. This CDR3 has 15 amino acids. In germline, CDR1 is MNHNY, CDR2 SVGAGI (reference sequence). The J segment lost 0 bases and the V segment lost 5 bases, leaving 7 bases of the junction unmatched. The CDR3 spells CASSRGQRSSYEQYV. CDR3 DNA: TGTGCCAGCAGTCGGGGACAGAGAAGCTCCTACGAGCAGTACGTC.

This clonotype was seen a few times. V gene TRBV6-5 combines with J gene TRBJ2-2, with D perhaps TRBD1 or TRBD2 (6 bases each). V was pared by 3 bases and J by 6 bases, with 11 bases between. This CDR3 is built from 14 residues. Germline CDR1 reads MNHEY; CDR2 reads SVGAGI. CDR3 nucleotides: TGTGCCAGCAGTTATCTGGGGGGCGCCGGGGAGCTGTTTTTT. Translation: CASSYLGGAGELFF.

The CDR3 DNA reads as TGTGCCAGCAGTTTACAGGACAGGGGGACGTATGGCTACACCTTC. Protein product: CASSLQDRGTYGYTF. V is TRBV28 and J is TRBJ1-2; TRBD1 matches at 10 bases. The CDR3 length is 15 residues. CDR1 is MDHEN and CDR2 is SYDVKM in the germline V gene. V trimming: 2 bases; J trimming: 5 bases; junction bases outside the gene matches: 5.

The rearrangement links TRBV6-5 to TRBJ1-3; no firm D call. Trimming took off 0 bases at V and 2 bases at J, with 8 bases between the two ends. Germline V CDR1 and CDR2: MNHEY, SVGAGI. The CDR3 covers 15 residues. The DNA of the CDR3 is TGTGCCAGCAGTTACTCTCCAGAGGCTGGAAACACCATATATTTT. Encoded protein: CASSYSPEAGNTIYF.

The chain links TRBV29-1 to TRBJ1-1, with a tentative D call TRBD1 (5 bases). The CDR3 sequence is 12 residues long. CDR1 is SQVTM, CDR2 ANQGSEA, per germline. V lost 3 bases to trimming and J lost 5 bases, with 10 bases between them. Written as DNA, the CDR3 is TGCAGCGTTGACAGGGAAGGTACTGAAGCTTTCTTT. It codes for CSVDREGTEAFF.

The V gene is TRBV7-8, the J gene TRBJ2-3; 8 bases are shared with TRBD2. From germline, CDR1 is SGHVS and CDR2 FQNEAQ. The ends lost 4 bases at V and 6 bases at J; junction bases unmatched: 9. The CDR3 consists of 15 residues. In nucleotides, the CDR3 is TGTGCCAGCAGCTCTCGGGGGCGGGGGGATGATACGCAGTATTTT. Translating gives CASSSRGRGDDTQYF. Full variable domain (rest looked up from reference TRBV7-8 and TRBJ2-3): GAGVSQSPRYKVAKRGQDVALRCDPISGHVSLFWYQQALGQGPEFLTYFQNEAQLDKSGLPSDRFFAERPEGSVSTLKIQRTQQEDSAVYLCASSSRGRGDDTQYFGPGTRLTVL.

The chain carries TRBV7-9 and TRBJ2-5; no reliable D call. The V gene's germline CDR1 is SEHNR and CDR2 FQNEAQ (reference sequence). CDR3 size: 13 residues. The ends were cut back, 5 bases at V and 0 bases at J, with 7 bases in the middle. The CDR3 nucleotides are TGTGCCAGCAGCGGGCCCAACCAAGAGACCCAGTACTTC. Its translation is CASSGPNQETQYF.

This sequence joins TRBV6-6 and TRBJ2-2, with 7 nucleotides matching TRBD1. The germline CDR1 and CDR2 sequences are MNHNY and SVGAGI (reference sequence). The V and J ends lost 10 bases and 1 base, in that order; junction bases with no gene match: 12. The CDR3 has 16 amino acids. In DNA, the CDR3 is TGTGCCACTCTCGCCCTAAGGACAGGGAACACCGGGGAGCTGTTTTTT. Translated, it gives CATLALRTGNTGELFF.

This clonotype was seen a handful of times. V gene TRBV25-1 combines with J gene TRBJ2-7, with D perhaps given as TRBD1 or TRBD2 (6 bases each). Between the trimmed V and J ends, which lost 6 bases and 5 bases, there was a span of 14 bases. Germline V lookup: CDR1 MGHDK, CDR2 SYGVNS. The CDR3 length is 13 residues. This chain's CDR3 is CASSPARGDEQYF. As DNA, the CDR3 is TGTGCCAGCAGCCCGGCTAGGGGGGACGAGCAGTACTTC.

The chain employs TRBV4-2 and TRBJ1-2, with 7 nucleotides matching TRBD1. This CDR3 is 15 amino acids long. V trimming: 0 bases; J trimming: 8 bases; junction bases outside the gene matches: 9. Germline loops: CDR1 LGHNA, CDR2 YNFKEQ. For the CDR3, the DNA is TGTGCCAGCAGCCAAGATCTGACAGGGCGAGGAGGCTACACCTTC. It translates to CASSQDLTGRGGYTF.

The V gene is TRBV7-8, the J gene TRBJ2-7; 8 nucleotides line up with TRBD1. V was pared by 5 bases and J by 0 bases, with 6 bases of the junction left unmatched. This CDR3 is 15 amino acids long. Germline CDR1 SGHVS, CDR2 FQNEAQ. CDR3 loop: CASSPWTGRSYEQYF. The CDR3 DNA is TGTGCCAGCAGCCCGTGGACAGGGCGCTCCTACGAGCAGTACTTC.

The chain joins TRBV3-1 to TRBJ2-5, with 8 bases fitting TRBD2. V was clipped by 4 bases and J by 5 bases; unmatched bases: 9. Germline loops: CDR1 LGHDT, CDR2 YNNKEL (reference sequence). This CDR3 has 15 residues. CDR3 region: CASSPITSGGETQYF. The CDR3 DNA sequence: TGTGCCAGCAGCCCTATTACTAGCGGCGGGGAGACCCAGTACTTC.

The chain combines TRBV6-6 with TRBJ1-2, with 9 bases matching TRBD1. Germline V lookup: CDR1 MNHNY, CDR2 SVGAGI (reference sequence). The CDR3 length is 13 residues. After removal of 8 bases from V and 7 bases from J, the junction contained 8 bases not matched to a gene. This chain's CDR3 is CASGTGYLTGYTF. The DNA for the CDR3 is TGTGCCAGCGGGACAGGGTATTTGACTGGCTACACCTTC.

V usage is TRBV12-3 or TRBV12-4 and J usage is TRBJ1-4; D is ambiguous. The length of the CDR3 is 13 residues. Trimming cost V 2 bases and J 3 bases, with 4 bases left between them. CDR3 sequence: CASSLSPNEKLFF. The CDR3 bases are TGTGCCAGCAGTTTAAGCCCTAATGAAAAACTGTTTTTT.